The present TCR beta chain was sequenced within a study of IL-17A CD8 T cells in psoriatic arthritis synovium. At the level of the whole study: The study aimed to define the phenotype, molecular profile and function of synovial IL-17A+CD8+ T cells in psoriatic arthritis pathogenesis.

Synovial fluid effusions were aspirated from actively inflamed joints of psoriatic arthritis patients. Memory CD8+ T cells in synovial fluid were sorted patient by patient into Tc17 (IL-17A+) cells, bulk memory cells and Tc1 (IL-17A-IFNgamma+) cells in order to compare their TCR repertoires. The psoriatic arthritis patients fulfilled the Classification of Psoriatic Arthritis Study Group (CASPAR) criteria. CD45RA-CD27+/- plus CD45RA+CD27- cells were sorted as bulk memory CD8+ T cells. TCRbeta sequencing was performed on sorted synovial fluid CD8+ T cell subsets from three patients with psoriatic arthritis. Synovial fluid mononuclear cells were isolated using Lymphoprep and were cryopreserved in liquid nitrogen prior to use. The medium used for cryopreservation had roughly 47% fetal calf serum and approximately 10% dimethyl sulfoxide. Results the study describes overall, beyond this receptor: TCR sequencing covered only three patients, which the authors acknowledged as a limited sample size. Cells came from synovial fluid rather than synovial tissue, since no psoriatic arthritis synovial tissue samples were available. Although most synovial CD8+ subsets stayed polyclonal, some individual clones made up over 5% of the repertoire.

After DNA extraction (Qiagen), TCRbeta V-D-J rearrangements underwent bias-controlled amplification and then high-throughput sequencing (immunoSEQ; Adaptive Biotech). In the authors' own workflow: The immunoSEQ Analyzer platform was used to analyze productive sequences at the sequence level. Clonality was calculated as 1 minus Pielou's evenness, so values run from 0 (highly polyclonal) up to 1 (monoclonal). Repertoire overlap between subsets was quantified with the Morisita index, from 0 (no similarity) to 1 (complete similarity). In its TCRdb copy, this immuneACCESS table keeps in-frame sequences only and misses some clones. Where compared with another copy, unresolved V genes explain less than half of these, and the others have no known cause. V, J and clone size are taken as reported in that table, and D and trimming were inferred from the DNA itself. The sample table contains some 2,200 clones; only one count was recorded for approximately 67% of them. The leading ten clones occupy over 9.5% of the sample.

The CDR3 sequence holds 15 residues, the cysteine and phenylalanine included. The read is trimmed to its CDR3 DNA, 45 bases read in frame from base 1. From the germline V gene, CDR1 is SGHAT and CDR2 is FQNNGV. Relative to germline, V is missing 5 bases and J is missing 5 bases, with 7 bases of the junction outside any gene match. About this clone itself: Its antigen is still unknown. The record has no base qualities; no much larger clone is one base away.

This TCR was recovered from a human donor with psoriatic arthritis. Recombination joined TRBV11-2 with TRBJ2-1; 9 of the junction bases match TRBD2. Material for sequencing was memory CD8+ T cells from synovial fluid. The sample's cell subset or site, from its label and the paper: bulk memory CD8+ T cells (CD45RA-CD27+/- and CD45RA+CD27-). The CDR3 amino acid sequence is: CASSPGLAGNNEQFF. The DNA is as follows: TGTGCCAGCAGCCCGGGTCTAGCGGGAAACAATGAGCAGTTCTTC.